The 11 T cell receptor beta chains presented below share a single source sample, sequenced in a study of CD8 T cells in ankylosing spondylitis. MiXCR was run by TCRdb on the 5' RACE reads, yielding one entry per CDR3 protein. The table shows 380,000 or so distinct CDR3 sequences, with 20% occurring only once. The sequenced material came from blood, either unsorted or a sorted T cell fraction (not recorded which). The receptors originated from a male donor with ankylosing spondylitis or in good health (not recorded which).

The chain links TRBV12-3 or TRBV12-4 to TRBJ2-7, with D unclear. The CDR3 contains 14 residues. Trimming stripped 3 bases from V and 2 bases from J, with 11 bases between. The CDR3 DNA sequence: TGTGCCAGCAGTTTGGTTGACGGAGCCTACGAGCAGTACTTC. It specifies CASSLVDGAYEQYF.

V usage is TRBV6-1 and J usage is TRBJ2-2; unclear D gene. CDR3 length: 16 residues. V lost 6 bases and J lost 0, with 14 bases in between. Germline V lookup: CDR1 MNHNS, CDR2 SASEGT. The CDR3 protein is CASSPSTVTNTGELFF. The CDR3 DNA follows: TGTGCCAGCAGCCCCTCGACGGTTACGAACACCGGGGAGCTGTTTTTT.

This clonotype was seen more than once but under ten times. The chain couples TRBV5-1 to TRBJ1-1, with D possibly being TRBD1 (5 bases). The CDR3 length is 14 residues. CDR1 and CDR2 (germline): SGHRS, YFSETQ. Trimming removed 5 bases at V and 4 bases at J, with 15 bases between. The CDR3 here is CASRAGTAGTEAFF. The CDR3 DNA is TGCGCCAGCAGAGCCGGGACCGCGGGCACTGAAGCTTTCTTT.

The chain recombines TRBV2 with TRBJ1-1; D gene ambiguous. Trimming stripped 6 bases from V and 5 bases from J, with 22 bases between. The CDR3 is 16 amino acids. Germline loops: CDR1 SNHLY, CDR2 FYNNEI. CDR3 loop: CASRGLTLFGQTEAFF. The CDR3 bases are TGTGCCAGCAGAGGATTAACCCTCTTTGGGCAGACTGAAGCTTTCTTT.

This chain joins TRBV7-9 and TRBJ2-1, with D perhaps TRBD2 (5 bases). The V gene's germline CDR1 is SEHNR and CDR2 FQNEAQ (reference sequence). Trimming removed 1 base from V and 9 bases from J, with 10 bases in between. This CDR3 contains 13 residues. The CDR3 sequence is CASSLGAGGEQFF. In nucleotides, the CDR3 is TGTGCCAGCAGCTTAGGTGCCGGAGGTGAGCAGTTCTTC.

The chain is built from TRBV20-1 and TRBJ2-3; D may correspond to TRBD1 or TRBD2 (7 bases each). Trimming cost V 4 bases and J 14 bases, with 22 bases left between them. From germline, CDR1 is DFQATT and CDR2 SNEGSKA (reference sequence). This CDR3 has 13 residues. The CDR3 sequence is CSATPDREGSWYF. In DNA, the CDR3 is TGCAGTGCTACACCCGACAGGGAGGGTTCATGGTATTTT.

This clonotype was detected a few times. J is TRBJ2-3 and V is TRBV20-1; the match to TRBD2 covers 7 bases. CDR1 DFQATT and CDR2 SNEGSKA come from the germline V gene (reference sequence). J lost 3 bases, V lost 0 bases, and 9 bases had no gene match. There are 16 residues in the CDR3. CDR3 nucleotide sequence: TGCAGTGCTAGAGATCTTTTGGCGGGGGTAACAGATACGCAGTATTTT. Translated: CSARDLLAGVTDTQYF.

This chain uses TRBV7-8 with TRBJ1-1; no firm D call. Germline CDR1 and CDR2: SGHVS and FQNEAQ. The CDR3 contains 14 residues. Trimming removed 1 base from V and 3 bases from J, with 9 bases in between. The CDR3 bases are TGTGCCAGCAGCTTAGGGATGCGGGACACTGAAGCTTTCTTT. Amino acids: CASSLGMRDTEAFF.

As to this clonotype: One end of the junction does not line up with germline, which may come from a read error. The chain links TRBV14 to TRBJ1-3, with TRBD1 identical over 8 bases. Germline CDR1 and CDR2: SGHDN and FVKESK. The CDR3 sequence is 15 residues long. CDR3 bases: TGTGCTAGCAGCCCCCCGGACAGGGAAATAAACACCATATATTTT. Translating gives CASSPPDREINTIYF.

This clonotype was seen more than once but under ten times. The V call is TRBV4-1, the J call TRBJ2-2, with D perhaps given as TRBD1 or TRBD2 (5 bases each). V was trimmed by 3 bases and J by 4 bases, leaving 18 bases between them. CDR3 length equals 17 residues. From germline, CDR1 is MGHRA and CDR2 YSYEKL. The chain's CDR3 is CASSHHQEQAGTGELFF. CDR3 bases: TGCGCCAGCAGCCATCACCAGGAACAGGCGGGCACCGGGGAGCTGTTTTTT.

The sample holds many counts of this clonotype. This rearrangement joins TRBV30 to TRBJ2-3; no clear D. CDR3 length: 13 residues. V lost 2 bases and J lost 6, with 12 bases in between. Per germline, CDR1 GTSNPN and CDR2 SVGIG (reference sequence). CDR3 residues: CAWSISPPDTQYF. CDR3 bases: TGTGCCTGGAGTATATCGCCCCCGGATACGCAGTATTTT. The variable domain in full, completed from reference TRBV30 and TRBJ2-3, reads SQTIHQWPATLVQPVGSPLSLECTVEGTSNPNLYWYRQAAGRGLQLLFYSVGIGQISSEVPQNLSASRPQDRQFILSSKKLLLSDSGFYLCAWSISPPDTQYFGPGTRLTVL.